This T cell receptor beta chain was observed in a study of shared T cell receptors in the human thymus. This clone was detected only once. The assay was immunoSEQ multiplex PCR, and TCRdb's table has in-frame clones only and misses some. The table has 640,000 or so clones, about 87% seen once; the top ten hold just under 0.0095%. These data also featured in a second study, about human thymus T cells. Turning to that study: Healthy Finnish infants having corrective surgery for congenital heart defects served as donors. During corrective heart surgery, resections were taken, and the thymus tissue came from them. V and J genes seemed to be used with bias in thymic and blood repertoires. Related work found strong thymic repertoire overlap between unrelated individuals.

The receptor comes from a boy in the first two years of life with a congenital heart defect. The sequencing input was thymocytes.

The CDR3 coding sequence is TGTGCCAGCAGCTACAGGGCCGGGACAGTTTCCTACGAGCAGTACTTC. Amino acids: CASSYRAGTVSYEQYF. The rearrangement uses TRBV6-5 and TRBJ2-7; 7 bases match TRBD1. With V trimmed by 6 bases and J by 1 base, 12 bases remained unmatched. CDR1 MNHEY and CDR2 SVGAGI come from the germline V gene. The CDR3 is made up of 16 amino acids.